This T cell receptor beta chain was found in a study of blood T cell repertoires in COVID-19. Only in-frame clones appear in the TCRdb table, and some are missing; sequencing was by immunoSEQ multiplex PCR. This sample has some 320,000 clones; 70% to 90% occur once, and the top ten carry approximately 5%. Germline V lookup: CDR1 LGHNA, CDR2 YNFKEQ. The CDR3 covers 17 residues. V gave up 2 bases and J gave up 3 bases; unmatched junction bases: 4. The clonotype was recovered from a woman in her twenties or thirties who had recovered from COVID-19. The chain carries TRBV4-2 and TRBJ2-6; 10 nucleotides line up with TRBD1. The sequenced sample consisted of PBMCs or T cells enriched from blood (not recorded which). This CDR3 is CASSQRGTGDGANVLTF. The CDR3 DNA sequence: TGTGCCAGCAGCCAACGCGGGACAGGGGATGGGGCCAACGTCCTGACTTTC.